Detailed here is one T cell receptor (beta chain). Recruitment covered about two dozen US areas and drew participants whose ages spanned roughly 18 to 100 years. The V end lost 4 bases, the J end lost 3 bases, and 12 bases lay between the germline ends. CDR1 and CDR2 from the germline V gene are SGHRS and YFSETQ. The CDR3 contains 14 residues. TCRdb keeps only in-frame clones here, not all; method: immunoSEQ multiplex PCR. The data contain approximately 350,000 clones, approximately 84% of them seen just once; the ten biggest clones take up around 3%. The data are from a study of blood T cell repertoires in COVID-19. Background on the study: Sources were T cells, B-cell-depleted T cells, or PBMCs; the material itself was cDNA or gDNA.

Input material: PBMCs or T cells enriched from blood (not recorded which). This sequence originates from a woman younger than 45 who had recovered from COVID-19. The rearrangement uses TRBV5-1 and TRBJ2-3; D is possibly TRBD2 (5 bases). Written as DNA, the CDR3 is TGCGCCAGCAGCCCCGTTCGGGAAACAGATACGCAGTATTTT. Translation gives CASSPVRETDTQYF.